A single sample is the source of the 25 T cell receptor beta chains below, sequenced in a study of regulatory T cells in long-lasting Graves disease (dated by TCRdb to about 2021). Libraries came from multiplex PCR. The sequencing machine was an Illumina HiSeq 4000. TCR beta libraries were built with iRepertoire HTBI primers and Arm-PCR amplification of CDR3 regions. The public reads were reanalyzed by TCRdb: fastp trimming at Q25, MiXCR alignment, in-frame beta chains only. Rows with one shared CDR3 protein collapse into an entry with the most common genes and DNA. This sample holds 500,000 to 700,000 distinct CDR3 sequences; 25% to 35% were observed only once. The top ten hold around 42% of the sample. This sample's time point label indicates: persistent/refractory GD, antithyroid drugs over 5 years with positive TRAb. RNA was extracted from PBMCs in TRIzol for both TCR sequencing and RNA sequencing.

The starting material was peripheral blood mononuclear cells (PBMCs), obtained when the disease was refractory, from a patient treated with antithyroid drugs. Receptors were obtained from a female donor with Graves disease.

This chain uses TRBV2 with TRBJ1-3; 7 bases are a match to TRBD1. CDR1 SNHLY and CDR2 FYNNEI come from the germline V gene. With 6 bases clipped from V and 2 bases from J, the junction kept 7 bases outside the gene matches. The CDR3 contains 15 residues. The CDR3 protein is CASSSRGNAGNTIYF. CDR3 nucleotides: TGTGCCAGCAGCAGCAGGGGGAACGCTGGAAACACCATATATTTT.

In this sample, this clonotype turned up a few times. This chain links TRBV5-5 with TRBJ2-7; 10 bases match TRBD1. This CDR3 is 14 amino acids long. From germline, CDR1 is SGHKS and CDR2 YYEKEE (reference sequence). V shed 4 bases, J shed 9 bases, and the junction held 10 bases outside the gene matches. CDR3 amino acids: CASSIGTGEVGQYF. In DNA, the CDR3 is TGTGCCAGCAGCATAGGGACAGGGGAAGTTGGGCAGTACTTC.

This chain connects TRBV19 to TRBJ2-7, with D perhaps TRBD1 (6 bases). V was pared by 9 bases and J by 0 bases, with 12 bases between. CDR1 LNHDA and CDR2 SQIVND come from the germline V gene (reference sequence). This CDR3 comprises 13 residues. CDR3 amino acids: CASSTGNSYEQYF. The DNA of the CDR3 is TGTGCCAGCTCAACAGGGAACTCCTACGAGCAGTACTTC.

This sequence joins TRBV7-9 and TRBJ1-2; TRBD1 matches 7 bases. With 10 bases clipped from V and 6 bases from J, the junction kept 5 bases outside the gene matches. This CDR3 has 11 amino acids. Germline values: CDR1 SEHNR, CDR2 FQNEAQ (reference sequence). CDR3 DNA sequence: TGTGCCACTAGACAGGGCAATGGCTACACCTTC. Protein sequence: CATRQGNGYTF.

J is TRBJ2-7 and V is TRBV28; 8 bases agree with TRBD1. CDR1 is MDHEN, CDR2 SYDVKM, per germline. This CDR3 contains 15 residues. V trimming: 5 bases; J trimming: 2 bases; junction bases outside the gene matches: 8. The CDR3 protein is CASSKPGTGAYEQYF. In DNA form, the CDR3 reads TGTGCCAGCAGTAAACCCGGGACAGGAGCCTACGAGCAGTACTTC.

This clonotype was observed a handful of times. The CDR3 loop is CATSSELAGQETQYF. In DNA form, the CDR3 reads TGTGCCACCAGCAGCGAACTAGCGGGGCAAGAGACCCAGTACTTC. The chain employs TRBV15 and TRBJ2-5, with TRBD2 identical over 10 bases. Trimming cost V 3 bases and J 2 bases; bases outside gene matches: 3. CDR3 size: 15 residues. CDR1 is LNHNV and CDR2 is YYDKDF in the germline V gene (reference sequence).

This clonotype was counted ten times or more. The chain uses TRBV12-3 or TRBV12-4 and TRBJ1-4; TRBD1 matches 9 bases. CDR3 length equals 17 residues. J lost 6 bases, V lost 6 bases, and 14 bases had no gene match. The CDR3 protein is CASSLPGQGSFDEKLFF. For the CDR3, the DNA is TGTGCCAGCAGCCTACCGGGACAGGGATCTTTCGATGAAAAACTGTTTTTT.

This clonotype has only a few counts. Here the CDR3 reads CASSFRGDQPQHF. CDR3 sequence (DNA): TGTGCCAGCAGTTTTAGGGGCGATCAGCCCCAGCATTTT. This chain joins TRBV6-5 and TRBJ1-5, with D maybe TRBD1 (5 bases). This CDR3 has 13 residues. Trimming took 4 bases from V and 5 from J, leaving 9 bases between them. Per the germline V gene, CDR1 is MNHEY and CDR2 is SVGAGI.

This clonotype was observed a few times. The chain recombines TRBV12-5 with TRBJ2-7; D remains unclear. This CDR3 region has 16 residues. Germline assignment: CDR1 LGHNT and CDR2 FRNRAP. The V gene lost 0 bases and the J gene lost 6 bases, with 18 bases spanning the gap. The DNA for the CDR3 is TGTGCTAGTGGTTTGGTACCGCGGCAGGCCACCGGCGAGCAGTACTTC. Amino acid sequence: CASGLVPRQATGEQYF.

The V gene is TRBV19, the J gene TRBJ2-3; TRBD2 aligns across 10 bases. This CDR3 has 17 amino acids. Germline V lookup: CDR1 LNHDA, CDR2 SQIVND (reference sequence). With 7 bases clipped from V and 6 bases from J, the junction kept 16 bases outside the gene matches. The CDR3 bases are TGTGCCAGTATCCGTGTCGGGAGCGGGAGGGCCAGCGATACGCAGTATTTT. Translating gives CASIRVGSGRASDTQYF.

This clonotype showed up just a few times. This rearrangement joins TRBV3-1 to TRBJ2-5; D is undetermined. V was clipped by 2 bases and J by 5 bases, with 6 bases between them. The CDR3 has 12 residues. Germline V CDR1 and CDR2: LGHDT, YNNKEL (reference sequence). The CDR3 loop reads CASSQLSETQYF. The CDR3 coding sequence is TGTGCCAGCAGCCAACTTTCCGAGACCCAGTACTTC.

Concerning this clonotype itself: Relative to the germline gene, one junction end is altered; a read error may explain this. The chain employs TRBV7-9 and TRBJ1-1; D is possibly TRBD1 (5 bases). CDR3 size: 13 residues. CDR1 and CDR2 (germline): SEHNR, FQNEAQ (reference sequence). The DNA for the CDR3 is TGTGCCAGCAGCTTAAAAGGGGCAACTGAAGCCTTCTTT. Protein product: CASSLKGATEAFF.

The table lists this clonotype with a few counts. This chain links TRBV7-9 with TRBJ2-5; 10 bases agree with TRBD1. This CDR3 is built from 19 residues. Germline lookup yields CDR1 SEHNR and CDR2 FQNEAQ (reference sequence). J gave up 5 bases and V 6 bases, and 21 bases lay outside the gene matches. For the CDR3, the DNA is TGTGCCAGCAGAATGACAGCGGGGAGGACAGGGGGACTTCGGGAGACCCAGTACTTC. This gives the protein CASRMTAGRTGGLRETQYF.

The chain carries TRBV5-1 and TRBJ2-7, with 12 bases matching TRBD2. J gave up 2 bases and V 4 bases, and 7 bases lay outside the gene matches. The V gene's germline CDR1 is SGHRS and CDR2 YFSETQ. The CDR3 loop spans 16 amino acids. The CDR3 region is CASSDLAGGPAYEQYF. The CDR3 DNA follows: TGCGCCAGCAGCGACCTAGCGGGAGGGCCTGCCTACGAGCAGTACTTC.

The chain recombines TRBV20-1 with TRBJ2-5; D ambiguous. Per the germline V gene, CDR1 is DFQATT and CDR2 is SNEGSKA (reference sequence). The CDR3 is 11 amino acids. Trimming shortened V by 5 bases and J by 7 bases, and 11 bases separated the two germline ends. Here the CDR3 reads CSAPRLGTQYF. The CDR3 DNA is TGCAGTGCTCCCCGCCTAGGGACCCAGTACTTC.

This clonotype was seen a handful of times. The chain joins TRBV2 to TRBJ2-5; D may be TRBD2 (6 bases). The germline gives CDR1 SNHLY, CDR2 FYNNEI. V lost 3 bases to trimming and J lost 5 bases, with 19 bases between them. The CDR3 loop spans 16 amino acids. This chain's CDR3 is CASSEALGGVSETQYF. In DNA, the CDR3 is TGTGCCAGCAGTGAGGCCTTGGGGGGAGTGTCGGAGACCCAGTACTTC.

This clonotype was seen more than once but under ten times. This chain links TRBV25-1 with TRBJ2-2, with TRBD1 matching 7 bases. V lost 10 bases and J lost 11; bases outside the gene matches: 13. The CDR3 contains 13 residues. In germline, CDR1 is MGHDK, CDR2 SYGVNS. CDR3: CATNRQGNGELFF. The CDR3 nucleotides are TGTGCCACAAATCGACAGGGAAACGGAGAGCTGTTTTTT.

The chain combines TRBV28 with TRBJ2-7; a weak D match, TRBD1 (6 bases). This CDR3 comprises 15 residues. V lost 4 bases and J lost 3, with 16 bases in between. Germline V gene lookup returns CDR1 MDHEN and CDR2 SYDVKM. The CDR3 region is CASSSRGTKNYEQYF. The DNA of the CDR3 is TGTGCCAGCAGTTCTAGGGGGACGAAGAACTACGAGCAGTACTTC.

This rearrangement joins TRBV7-2 to TRBJ1-5; TRBD1 matches 11 bases. The CDR3 consists of 15 residues. V shed 5 bases and J 6 bases; nucleotides not matched to a gene: 6. CDR1 is SGHTA, CDR2 FQGNSA, per germline. The CDR3 region is CASSPGTGGTQPQHF. DNA of the CDR3: TGTGCCAGCAGCCCGGGGACAGGGGGGACTCAGCCCCAGCATTTT.

This clonotype was recorded a few times. The chain carries TRBV29-1 and TRBJ2-7; D is unclear. Trimming removed 6 bases from V and 2 bases from J, with 11 bases in between. Germline loops: CDR1 SQVTM, CDR2 ANQGSEA. The CDR3 has 12 residues. CDR3 nucleotides: TGCAGCGTACCAGGCTCCCCCTACGAGCAGTACTTC. This encodes CSVPGSPYEQYF.

The chain combines TRBV20-1 with TRBJ1-1; D gene ambiguous. V lost 1 base to trimming and J lost 0 bases, with 18 bases between them. The V gene's germline CDR1 is DFQATT and CDR2 SNEGSKA (reference sequence). This CDR3 is 17 amino acids long. CDR3 sequence reads: CSARGRARPSMNTEAFF. The CDR3, as DNA: TGCAGTGCTAGAGGGCGGGCGCGCCCGAGCATGAACACTGAAGCTTTCTTT.

The V gene is TRBV28, the J gene TRBJ1-5; perhaps TRBD1 as D (6 bases). The length of the CDR3 is 15 residues. Looked up from germline, CDR1 is MDHEN and CDR2 is SYDVKM. V was pared by 2 bases and J by 9 bases, with 17 bases between. For the CDR3, the DNA is TGTGCCAGCAGTTTACTGGCAGGGGCCTCAGGGCCCCAGCATTTT. Encoded protein: CASSLLAGASGPQHF.

Note on this clonotype: Being one base from a much bigger clone, this may be a read error. The chain links TRBV12-3 or TRBV12-4 to TRBJ2-7; D not certain. Trimming pared 1 base from V and 3 bases from J, leaving 13 bases between. The CDR3 spans 15 residues. The CDR3 here is CASSLVGSSIYEQYF. The CDR3 nucleotides read TGTGCCAGCAGTTTAGTGGGCAGCTCCATCTACGAGCAGTACTTC.

V and J are TRBV11-2 and TRBJ2-5; no definite D call. This CDR3 has 15 amino acids. Per the germline V gene, CDR1 is SGHAT and CDR2 is FQNNGV. The V end was cut by 6 bases, the J end by 2 bases, with 16 bases between. CDR3 loop: CASRHTIRFQETQYF. DNA of the CDR3: TGTGCCAGCAGACATACCATAAGGTTTCAAGAGACCCAGTACTTC.

The chain uses TRBV2 and TRBJ2-7, with D tentatively TRBD2 (6 bases). Germline values: CDR1 SNHLY, CDR2 FYNNEI. V was clipped by 7 bases and J by 3 bases, with 13 bases between them. This CDR3 region has 13 residues. CDR3 residues: CASMGDFIYEQYF. The DNA of the CDR3 is TGTGCCAGCATGGGGGACTTTATCTACGAGCAGTACTTC. Drawing the rest from reference TRBV2 and TRBJ2-7, the complete variable domain is EPEVTQTPSHQVTQMGQEVILRCVPISNHLYFYWYRQILGQKVEFLVSFYNNEISEKSEIFDDQFSVERPDGSNFTLKIRSTKLEDSAMYFCASMGDFIYEQYFGPGTRLTVT.